This T cell receptor beta chain was sequenced in a study of PD-1 blockade in classical Hodgkin lymphoma. Study observations and caveats: In newly diagnosed patients, baseline TCR diversity was reportedly below that of healthy donors. Whereas CD4+ TCR diversity had risen significantly by C4D1, CD8+ TCR diversity had not. Why the repertoires differ is still unclear, perhaps disease activity or prior therapy.

For this clone: What it recognizes is unknown.

Every patient had relapsed following autologous stem cell transplantation, and cohorts differed in brentuximab vedotin exposure. V lost 3 bases and J lost 9, with 21 bases in between. The CDR3 extends over 15 amino acids. CDR1 and CDR2 from the germline V gene are SQVTM and ANQGSEA. Here immunoSEQ multiplex PCR was the method, and the copy in TCRdb shows in-frame clones only, minus some. The table lists roughly 42,000 clones, 60% to 85% of them singletons, with less than 4% in the top ten. This material consisted of peripheral blood mononuclear cells (PBMCs), taken at baseline. The chain links TRBV29-1 to TRBJ2-1, with D perhaps matching TRBD2 (6 bases). The receptor's source is a human donor with classical Hodgkin lymphoma. CDR3 nucleotide sequence: TGCAGCGTTGAGACGGGGACTGCGAATTGGGGTGAGCAGTTCTTC. It codes for CSVETGTANWGEQFF.